This T cell receptor (beta chain) was sequenced during a study of cytomegalovirus exposure and HLA in healthy donors. PCR involved 60 Vbeta and 13 Jbeta primers. Data came from immunoSEQ multiplex PCR; TCRdb stores just in-frame clones and leaves some out. Of approximately 100,000 clones listed, about 70% were seen once; the top ten hold about 2.8%. Per germline, CDR1 SGHRS and CDR2 YFSETQ. The CDR3 contains 14 residues. V dropped 4 bases and J dropped 1; count of bases not matched to a gene: 4. The specimen sequenced was PBMCs. V is TRBV5-1 and J is TRBJ2-5; TRBD2 aligns across 7 bases. This TCR was sampled from a man in his forties or fifties in good health and CMV-seropositive. The CDR3 sequence: CASSTLAGQETQYF. In DNA, the CDR3 is TGCGCCAGCAGCACCTTAGCGGGCCAAGAGACCCAGTACTTC.